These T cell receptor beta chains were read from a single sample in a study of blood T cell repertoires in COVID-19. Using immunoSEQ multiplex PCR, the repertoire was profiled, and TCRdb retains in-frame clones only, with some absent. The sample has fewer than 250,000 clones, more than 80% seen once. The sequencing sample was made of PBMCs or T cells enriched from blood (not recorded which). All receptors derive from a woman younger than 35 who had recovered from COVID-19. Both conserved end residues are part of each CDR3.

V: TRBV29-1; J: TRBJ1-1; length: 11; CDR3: CSVPFGTEAFF
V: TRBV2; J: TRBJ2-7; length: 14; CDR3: CASTKGDRPYEQYF
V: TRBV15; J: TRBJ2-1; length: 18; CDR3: CATSRGGSGGPSYNEQFF
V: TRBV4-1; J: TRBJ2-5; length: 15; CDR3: CASSQDVSLRETQYF
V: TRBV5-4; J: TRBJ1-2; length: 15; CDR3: CASSRTDSLHYGYTF
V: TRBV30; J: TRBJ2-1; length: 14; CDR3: CAWRIESSYNEQFF
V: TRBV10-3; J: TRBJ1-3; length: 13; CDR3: CAISEHTGNTIYF
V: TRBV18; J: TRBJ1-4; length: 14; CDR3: CASSTTGGDEKLFF
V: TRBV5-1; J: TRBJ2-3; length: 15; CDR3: CASSDGTSGADTQYF
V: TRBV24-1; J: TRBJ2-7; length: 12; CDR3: CATSDGRPEQYF
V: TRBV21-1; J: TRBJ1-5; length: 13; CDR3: CASRVTVHQPQHF
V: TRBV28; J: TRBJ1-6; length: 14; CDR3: CATLDSSYNSPLHF
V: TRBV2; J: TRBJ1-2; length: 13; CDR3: CASSNRGPDGYTF
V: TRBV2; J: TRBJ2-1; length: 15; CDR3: CASSSKNRAVDEQFF
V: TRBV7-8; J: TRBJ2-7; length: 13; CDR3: CASSLREGYEQYF
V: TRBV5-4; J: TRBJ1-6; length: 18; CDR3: CASSLPHLTGVSNSPLHF
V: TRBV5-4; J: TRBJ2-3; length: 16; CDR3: CASSLDRRERTDTQYF
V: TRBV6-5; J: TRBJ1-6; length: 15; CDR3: CASRPTDRGWSPLHF
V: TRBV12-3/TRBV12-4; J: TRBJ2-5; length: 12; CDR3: CASSLVPETQYF
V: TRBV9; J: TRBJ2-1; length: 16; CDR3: CASSVGLAGVYNEQFF
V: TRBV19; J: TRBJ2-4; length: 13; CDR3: CASSPGTGTIQYF
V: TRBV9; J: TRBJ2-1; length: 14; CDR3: CASSSRSSYNEQFF
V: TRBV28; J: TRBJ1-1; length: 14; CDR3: CASTLRAAYTEAFF
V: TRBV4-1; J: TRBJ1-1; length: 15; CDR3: CASSQEEQGAAEAFF
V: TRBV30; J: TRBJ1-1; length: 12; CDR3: CAWSRLNTEAFF
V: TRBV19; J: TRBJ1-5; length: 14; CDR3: CASSSTGNNQPQHF
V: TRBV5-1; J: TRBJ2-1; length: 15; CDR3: CASSSATGGNNEQFF
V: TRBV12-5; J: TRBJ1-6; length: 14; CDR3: CASVPPGYNSPLHF
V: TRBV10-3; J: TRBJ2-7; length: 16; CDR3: CAISEQTGGGSYEQYF
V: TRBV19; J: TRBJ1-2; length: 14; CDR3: CASSIALTPYGYTF
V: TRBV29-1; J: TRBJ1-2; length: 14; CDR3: CSVAPLQGLGGYTF
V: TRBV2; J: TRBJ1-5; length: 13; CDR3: CASSERGNQPQHF
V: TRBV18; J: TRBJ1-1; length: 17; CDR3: CASSPEVWRGGNTEAFF
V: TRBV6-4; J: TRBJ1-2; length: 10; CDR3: CASRFEGYTF
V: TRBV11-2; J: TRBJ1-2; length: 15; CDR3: CASSPRGEPGGGYTF
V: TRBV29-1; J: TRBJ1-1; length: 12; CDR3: CSVGYRNTEAFF
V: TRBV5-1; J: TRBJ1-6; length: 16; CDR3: CASSPRGGSYNSPLHF
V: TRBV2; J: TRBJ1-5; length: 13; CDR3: CASSPQGPQPQHF
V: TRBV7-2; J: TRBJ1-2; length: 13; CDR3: CASTTTHERPAIF
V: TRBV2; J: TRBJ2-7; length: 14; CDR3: CASSGQGKRYEQYF
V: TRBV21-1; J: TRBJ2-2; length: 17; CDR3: CASSKRRDRLNTGELFF
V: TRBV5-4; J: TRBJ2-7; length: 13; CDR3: CASSPGTSDEQYF
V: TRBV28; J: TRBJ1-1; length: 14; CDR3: CASRTGTAYTEAFF
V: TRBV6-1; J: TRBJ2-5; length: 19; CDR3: CASSEENRASGGPRETQYF
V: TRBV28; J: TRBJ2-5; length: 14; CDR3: CASNPGGTKETQYF
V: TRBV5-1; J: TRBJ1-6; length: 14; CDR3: CASSRTVQGSPLHF